These 31 T cell receptor beta chains share one sample of origin, sequenced in a study of early T cells in non-severe SARS-CoV-2 infection. TCRdb reprocessed the 5' RACE reads via MiXCR and lists one record per CDR3 protein. The table shows about 55,000 distinct CDR3 sequences, with 13% occurring only once. The input for sequencing was whole blood, taken at baseline. Receptor source: an adult who was a healthcare worker with PCR-confirmed SARS-CoV-2 infection or an uninfected control (not recorded which).

J is TRBJ1-5 and V is TRBV6-2 or TRBV6-3; 9 nucleotides agree with TRBD1. This CDR3 region has 16 residues. CDR1 MNHEY and CDR2 SVGEGT come from the germline V gene. Losses at the gene ends were 6 bases for V and 4 bases for J; bases not matched to a gene: 10. The CDR3 bases are TGTGCCAGCAGCCCCTGGTTGACAGGGGGGAATCAGCCCCAGCATTTT. It is translated as CASSPWLTGGNQPQHF.

This clonotype was counted only a few times. CDR3 region: CASSYTLPGQPYEQYF. Here the CDR3 DNA reads TGTGCCAGCAGCTATACTCTACCGGGACAGCCTTACGAGCAGTACTTC. The chain joins TRBV7-8 to TRBJ2-7; 7 bases fit TRBD1. V shed 4 bases, J shed 4 bases, and the junction held 13 bases outside the gene matches. Germline CDR1 SGHVS, CDR2 FQNEAQ. The CDR3 extends over 16 amino acids.

The chain couples TRBV7-9 to TRBJ1-6; no clear D. With 5 bases removed from V and 15 bases from J, the gap between germline ends came to 17 bases. Germline CDR1 reads SEHNR; CDR2 reads FQNEAQ (reference sequence). The CDR3 totals 13 residues. The CDR3 region has the DNA TGTGCCAGCAGCCCCGCCGCTGTTAGGGACCTCCACTTT. It encodes CASSPAAVRDLHF.

Many counts were recorded for this clonotype. The gene calls are TRBV7-6 and TRBJ1-6; D remains unclear. The length of the CDR3 is 16 residues. CDR1 and CDR2 (germline): SGHVS, FNYEAQ. The V gene lost 4 bases and the J gene lost 7 bases, with 17 bases spanning the gap. The CDR3 spells CASSSRSDAWNSPLHF. Here the CDR3 DNA reads TGTGCCAGCAGCTCCCGATCGGACGCCTGGAATTCACCCCTCCACTTT.

The genes are TRBV28 and TRBJ2-7, with D possibly matching TRBD1 (6 bases). Germline loops: CDR1 MDHEN, CDR2 SYDVKM. Trimming shortened V by 6 bases and J by 5 bases, and 11 bases separated the two germline ends. There are 12 residues in the CDR3. CDR3 region: CASRPGTHEQYF. CDR3 sequence (DNA): TGTGCCAGCAGACCAGGGACACACGAGCAGTACTTC.

The rearrangement joins TRBV19 to TRBJ2-7; either TRBD1 or TRBD2 may fit D (5 bases each). Germline CDR1 reads LNHDA; CDR2 reads SQIVND (reference sequence). The germline V and J ends were trimmed by 4 bases and 2 bases, with 9 bases remaining between them. CDR3 length: 13 amino acids. CDR3: CASSNQGPYEQYF. The CDR3, as DNA: TGTGCCAGTAGTAACCAGGGACCCTACGAGCAGTACTTC.

The CDR3 DNA sequence: TGTGCCAGCAGCTGGGGGAATGAAAAACTGTTTTTT. It is translated as CASSWGNEKLFF. V is TRBV5-6 and J is TRBJ1-4; D might be TRBD1 (5 bases). Germline lookup yields CDR1 SGHDT and CDR2 YYEEEE. This CDR3 is 12 amino acids long. V lost 3 bases and J 5 bases, leaving 5 bases between the germline ends.

This clonotype was seen more than once but under ten times. The CDR3 loop reads CSVRHNEQFF. In DNA form, the CDR3 reads TGCAGCGTTCGGCACAATGAGCAGTTCTTC. The genes are TRBV29-1 and TRBJ2-1; D gene ambiguous. The CDR3 spans 10 residues. V shed 5 bases and J shed 5 bases, with 4 bases lying between them. Germline V CDR1 and CDR2: SQVTM, ANQGSEA.

This clonotype was detected ten times or more. The chain carries TRBV12-3 or TRBV12-4 and TRBJ1-5; D possibly corresponds to TRBD1 (6 bases). CDR3 length: 13 amino acids. Trimming took 4 bases from V and 3 from J, leaving 7 bases between them. The CDR3 reads CASSSGANQPQHF. The CDR3 nucleotides read TGTGCCAGCAGTTCGGGGGCCAATCAGCCCCAGCATTTT.

The genes are TRBV18 and TRBJ2-7, with D tentatively TRBD1 or TRBD2 (5 bases each). This CDR3 contains 14 residues. V dropped 6 bases and J dropped 4 bases, with 16 bases sitting between them. Germline lookup yields CDR1 KGHSH and CDR2 LQKENI. The CDR3 spells CASSHPGTDYEQYF. CDR3 nucleotide sequence: TGTGCCAGCTCTCATCCCGGGACGGATTACGAGCAGTACTTC.

The J gene is TRBJ2-5, the V gene TRBV29-1; 8 nucleotides agree with TRBD2. This CDR3 is 13 amino acids long. The V segment lost 4 bases and the J segment 5 bases; nucleotides outside the gene matches: 6. Germline V gene lookup returns CDR1 SQVTM and CDR2 ANQGSEA. This CDR3 reads CSVGRGGEETQYF. CDR3 in DNA: TGCAGCGTTGGCCGGGGGGGAGAGGAGACCCAGTACTTC.

This clonotype was observed a handful of times. V is TRBV6-5 and J is TRBJ2-2; D is possibly TRBD1 or TRBD2 (6 bases each). CDR3 size: 17 residues. Germline V gives CDR1 MNHEY, CDR2 SVGAGI. Trimming removed 0 bases at V and 5 bases at J, with 16 bases between. The CDR3 sequence is CASSYSWGALGTGELFF. The CDR3 bases are TGTGCCAGCAGTTACTCATGGGGGGCGCTTGGAACCGGGGAGCTGTTTTTT.

V and J are TRBV5-8 and TRBJ2-1, with D perhaps TRBD2 (5 bases). The CDR3 loop spans 15 amino acids. Trimming pared 3 bases from V and 6 bases from J, leaving 16 bases between. Germline CDR1 and CDR2: SGHTS and YDEGEE. The CDR3 is CASSYSLGVRNEQFF. The CDR3 DNA is TGTGCCAGCAGCTATTCCCTCGGGGTTCGCAATGAGCAGTTCTTC.

V usage is TRBV20-1 and J usage is TRBJ1-1; D not certain. V was shortened by 0 bases and J by 1 base, with 6 bases between the two germline ends. The length of the CDR3 is 13 residues. Germline CDR1 and CDR2: DFQATT and SNEGSKA (reference sequence). CDR3: CSARDRTNTEAFF. For the CDR3, the DNA is TGCAGTGCTAGAGACAGGACGAACACTGAAGCTTTCTTT.

This clonotype was picked up a small number of times. The rearrangement links TRBV7-9 to TRBJ1-1; 7 nucleotides match TRBD1. Per germline, CDR1 SEHNR and CDR2 FQNEAQ (reference sequence). The CDR3 runs 15 residues. V gave up 7 bases and J gave up 0 bases; unmatched junction bases: 8. The CDR3 loop is CASTPQGGMNTEAFF. CDR3 DNA: TGTGCCAGCACCCCTCAGGGGGGCATGAACACTGAAGCTTTCTTT. The full variable domain, completed using reference TRBV7-9 and TRBJ1-1, is DTGVSQNPRHKITKRGQNVTFRCDPISEHNRLYWYRQTLGQGPEFLTYFQNEAQLEKSRLLSDRFSAERPKGSFSTLEIQRTEQGDSAMYLCASTPQGGMNTEAFFGQGTRLTVV.

This clonotype was seen a handful of times. The rearrangement links TRBV6-2 or TRBV6-3 to TRBJ2-7; D possibly corresponds to TRBD1 (6 bases). CDR1 is MNHEY and CDR2 is SVGEGT in the germline V gene. The CDR3 is 17 residues long. V was pared by 6 bases and J by 3 bases, with 24 bases between. Here the CDR3 reads CASSIGTGTRTDYEQYF. CDR3 nucleotide sequence: TGTGCCAGCAGCATAGGGACCGGGACACGGACTGACTACGAGCAGTACTTC.

This clonotype was counted only a few times. The chain is built from TRBV19 and TRBJ2-7; D gene unclear. There are 12 residues in the CDR3. Trimming removed 3 bases from V and 7 bases from J, with 10 bases in between. Germline V lookup: CDR1 LNHDA, CDR2 SQIVND (reference sequence). The CDR3 here is CASSISAREQYF. DNA of the CDR3: TGTGCCAGTAGTATTTCCGCGCGGGAGCAGTACTTC.

This clonotype was detected ten times or more. The V and J genes are TRBV3-1 and TRBJ2-6; 8 positions agree with TRBD2. Trimming at V came to 4 bases and at J to 1 base, leaving 9 bases not matched to a gene. The CDR3 contains 18 residues. Germline CDR1 is LGHDT and CDR2 is YNNKEL (reference sequence). The CDR3 DNA is TGTGCCAGCAGCCCCCGTTTAGCGGGACCGTCTGGGGCCAACGTCCTGACTTTC. This gives the protein CASSPRLAGPSGANVLTF.

This clonotype has a handful of counts. The chain combines TRBV11-2 with TRBJ2-3, with 7 bases fitting TRBD2. Trimming at V came to 3 bases and at J to 3 bases, leaving 9 bases not matched to a gene. This CDR3 comprises 16 residues. CDR1 and CDR2 (germline): SGHAT, FQNNGV. Written as DNA, the CDR3 is TGTGCCAGCAGCTTTCTTCGAGGGAGGGCAACAGATACGCAGTATTTT. Its protein is CASSFLRGRATDTQYF.

The chain is built from TRBV5-1 and TRBJ2-7; D gene uncertain. The V and J ends lost 7 bases and 0 bases respectively, with 8 bases between them. This CDR3 spans 12 amino acids. The germline V gene has CDR1 SGHRS and CDR2 YFSETQ. Here the CDR3 DNA reads TGCGCCAGCGCGTCTAGCTCCTACGAGCAGTACTTC. This sequence encodes CASASSSYEQYF.

V gene TRBV12-3 or TRBV12-4 combines with J gene TRBJ2-2; the D gene is possibly TRBD2 (7 bases). V lost 5 bases and J 0 bases, leaving 16 bases between the germline ends. The length of the CDR3 is 17 residues. The CDR3 loop reads CASSLVAGAANTGELFF. The CDR3 DNA follows: TGTGCCAGCAGTCTCGTGGCGGGGGCCGCGAACACCGGGGAGCTGTTTTTT.

There are many counts of this clonotype. The gene calls are TRBV20-1 and TRBJ2-7, with 11 bases lining up with TRBD2. This CDR3 comprises 15 residues. The trim removed 3 bases at V and 3 bases at J, leaving 7 bases unmatched. Germline V gene lookup returns CDR1 DFQATT and CDR2 SNEGSKA (reference sequence). The CDR3 sequence: CSARSQLAGVYEQYF. CDR3 in DNA: TGCAGTGCTAGGTCCCAACTAGCGGGAGTCTACGAGCAGTACTTC.

This chain joins TRBV9 and TRBJ2-2; 8 nucleotides line up with TRBD1. The ends lost 3 bases at V and 5 bases at J; junction bases unmatched: 9. The CDR3 has 16 residues. Germline lookup yields CDR1 SGDLS and CDR2 YYNGEE. The CDR3 is CASSGQGALRTGELFF. Written as DNA, the CDR3 is TGTGCCAGCAGCGGGCAGGGGGCGCTTAGGACCGGGGAGCTGTTTTTT.

The V and J genes are TRBV12-5 and TRBJ1-1, with TRBD1 matching over 8 bases. Germline-derived CDR1 and CDR2 are LGHNT and FRNRAP. The CDR3 runs 12 residues. The ends lost 1 base at V and 10 bases at J; junction bases unmatched: 2. The DNA of the CDR3 is TGTGCTAGTGGTTTGGGCACAGGGGGAGCTTTCTTT. Amino acid sequence: CASGLGTGGAFF.

This sequence joins TRBV20-1 and TRBJ1-6; no reliable D call. The CDR3 totals 15 residues. V dropped 6 bases and J dropped 0 bases, with 12 bases sitting between them. CDR1 is DFQATT and CDR2 is SNEGSKA in the germline V gene (reference sequence). The DNA of the CDR3 is TGCAGTGCCCCGACTTCGAGCTCCTATAATTCACCCCTCCACTTT. Translating it yields CSAPTSSSYNSPLHF.

This clonotype was counted ten times or more. The rearrangement joins TRBV7-3 to TRBJ2-1, with D tentatively TRBD2 (6 bases). This CDR3 is built from 13 residues. Looked up from germline, CDR1 is SGHTA and CDR2 is FQGTGA. Deletions cut 5 bases from V and 9 bases from J, with 14 bases between. CDR3 region: CASSPGWGLEQFF. The CDR3 coding sequence is TGTGCCAGCAGCCCGGGGTGGGGACTTGAGCAGTTCTTC.

This clonotype was seen more than once but under ten times. The CDR3 loop is CASMDTGELFF. Written as DNA, the CDR3 is TGTGCCAGCATGGACACCGGGGAGCTGTTTTTT. The chain recombines TRBV6-2 or TRBV6-3 with TRBJ2-2, with unresolved D. The CDR3 length is 11 residues. V lost 7 bases to trimming and J lost 3 bases, with 3 bases between them. The germline gives CDR1 MNHEY, CDR2 SVGEGT.

This clonotype has ten or more counts. In nucleotides, the CDR3 is TGCAGTGCTAGGCCGGGACTGAGTTCACCCCTCCACTTT. This sequence encodes CSARPGLSSPLHF. J is TRBJ1-6 and V is TRBV20-1; TRBD1 is a possible D gene (5 bases). Germline values: CDR1 DFQATT, CDR2 SNEGSKA (reference sequence). The germline V and J ends were trimmed by 3 bases and 9 bases, with 12 bases remaining between them. The CDR3 sequence is 13 residues long.

This clonotype was picked up many times. The chain couples TRBV2 to TRBJ1-2; TRBD1 aligns across 10 bases. Germline assignment: CDR1 SNHLY and CDR2 FYNNEI. The junction had 6 bases not matched to a gene; V was cut back by 4 bases and J by 4 bases. The CDR3 is 15 residues long. CDR3 protein: CASSVDRGLVYGYTF. The CDR3 bases are TGTGCCAGCAGTGTCGACAGGGGGCTTGTCTATGGCTACACCTTC.

The chain carries TRBV5-5 and TRBJ2-7; D might be TRBD1 or TRBD2, each matching 5 bases. Germline CDR1 is SGHKS and CDR2 is YYEKEE (reference sequence). The CDR3 totals 14 residues. Trimming took off 0 bases at V and 6 bases at J, with 13 bases between the two ends. CDR3 loop: CASSLAGTDGEQYF. The CDR3 DNA reads TGTGCCAGCAGCTTGGCGGGGACGGACGGCGAGCAGTACTTC.

The chain employs TRBV20-1 and TRBJ1-4; 7 bases are shared with TRBD1. The ends lost 0 bases at V and 7 bases at J; junction bases unmatched: 8. The CDR3 is 15 residues long. Germline CDR1 is DFQATT and CDR2 is SNEGSKA (reference sequence). CDR3 sequence: CSARDYISGGEKLFF. CDR3 DNA: TGCAGTGCTAGAGATTATATTTCAGGGGGTGAAAAACTGTTTTTT.